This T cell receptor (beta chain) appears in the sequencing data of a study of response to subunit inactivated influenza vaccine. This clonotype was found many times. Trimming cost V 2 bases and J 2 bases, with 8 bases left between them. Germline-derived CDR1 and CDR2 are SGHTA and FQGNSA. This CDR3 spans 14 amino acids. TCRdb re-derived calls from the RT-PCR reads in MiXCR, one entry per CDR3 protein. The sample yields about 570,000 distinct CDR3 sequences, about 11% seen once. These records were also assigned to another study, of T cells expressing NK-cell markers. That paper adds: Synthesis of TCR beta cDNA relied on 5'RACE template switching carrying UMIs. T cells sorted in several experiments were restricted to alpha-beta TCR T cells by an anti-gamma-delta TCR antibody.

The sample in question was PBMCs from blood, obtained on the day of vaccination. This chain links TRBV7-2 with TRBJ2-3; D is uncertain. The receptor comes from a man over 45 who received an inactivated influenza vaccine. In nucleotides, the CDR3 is TGTGCCAGCAGCTTAAGGCGGAACACAGATACGCAGTATTTT. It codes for CASSLRRNTDTQYF.